A few counts support the clone carrying this T cell receptor beta chain. The data originate from a study of T cells after yellow fever vaccination. Study overall: Fractions of limited cellularity were prepared by means of SMART-Seq v4 Ultra Low Input.

One entry per CDR3 protein results from TCRdb running MiXCR on the 5' RACE reads. The profile shows roughly 500,000 distinct CDR3 sequences, roughly 21% of them singletons. V was pared by 5 bases and J by 6 bases, with 27 bases of the junction left unmatched. Germline V gives CDR1 SGHAT, CDR2 FQDESV (reference sequence). The CDR3 extends over 20 amino acids. The material was PBMCs, obtained 15 days after the yellow fever booster vaccination. This chain connects TRBV11-1 to TRBJ2-7; 8 nucleotides agree with TRBD2. This receptor was taken from a man younger than 45 who received the YFV17D yellow fever vaccine. The CDR3 DNA reads as TGTGCCAGCAGCCCACAGACCGGGACTAGAAGTTATGGTGGGACTTCCGAGCAGTACTTC. It yields the protein CASSPQTGTRSYGGTSEQYF.